The 21 T cell receptor beta chains presented below share a single source sample, sequenced in a study of regulatory T cells in long-lasting Graves disease. Stated time point: newly diagnosed GD, antithyroid drugs for less than 3 months. PBMC RNA served as the TCR library source. Arm-PCR of CDR3 regions and iRepertoire HTBI primers were the basis on which TCR beta libraries were built. MiXCR was run by TCRdb on the multiplex PCR reads, yielding one entry per CDR3 protein. The repertoire holds hundreds of thousands of distinct CDR3 sequences, with 15% to 20% as singletons. The same specimen was also included in a second study, on T cells in Graves' hyperthyroidism and ophthalmopathy.

Sequencing was performed on peripheral blood mononuclear cells (PBMCs), taken at new diagnosis, from a patient treated with antithyroid drugs. The receptor set was obtained from a woman aged 40 to 65 with Graves disease.

This clonotype was observed many times. This chain uses TRBV3-1 with TRBJ2-2; 8 nucleotides align to TRBD1. The germline CDR1 and CDR2 sequences are LGHDT and YNNKEL (reference sequence). J lost 2 bases, V lost 4 bases, and 9 bases had no gene match. This CDR3 spans 17 amino acids. The CDR3 coding sequence is TGTGCCAGCAGCCTATTAGGTGGACAGGGAAACACCGGGGAGCTGTTTTTT. This encodes CASSLLGGQGNTGELFF.

This clonotype was detected many times. J is TRBJ2-7 and V is TRBV20-1, with TRBD2 identical over 11 bases. Per germline, CDR1 DFQATT and CDR2 SNEGSKA (reference sequence). This CDR3 has 15 residues. V gave up 5 bases and J gave up 0 bases; unmatched junction bases: 6. CDR3 bases: TGCAGTGCTTCGACTAGCGGGGAGAGCTCCTACGAGCAGTACTTC. Its protein is CSASTSGESSYEQYF.

In this sample, this clonotype turned up a few times. This chain connects TRBV18 to TRBJ1-5; 11 positions match TRBD1. Germline CDR1 KGHSH, CDR2 LQKENI. V trimming: 5 bases; J trimming: 9 bases; junction bases outside the gene matches: 3. The CDR3 runs to 13 residues. The CDR3: CASSRTGGWPQHF. The CDR3 DNA reads as TGTGCCAGCTCAAGGACAGGGGGCTGGCCCCAGCATTTT.

The chain uses TRBV5-4 and TRBJ1-1; D not resolved. The CDR3 has 14 amino acids. Trimming removed 9 bases from V and 4 bases from J, with 19 bases in between. Germline-derived CDR1 and CDR2 are SGHNT and YYREEE (reference sequence). CDR3 sequence (DNA): TGTGCCACCCTGTTATCCCTCGGTTTCACTGAAGCTTTCTTT. This codes for CATLLSLGFTEAFF.

In this sample, this clonotype turned up many times. The chain uses TRBV30 and TRBJ1-6, with 7 bases aligning to TRBD1. The CDR3 is 13 residues long. With 2 bases clipped from V and 9 bases from J, the junction kept 4 bases outside the gene matches. The germline gives CDR1 GTSNPN, CDR2 SVGIG (reference sequence). This chain's CDR3 is CAWSWGQLSPLHF. CDR3 in DNA: TGTGCCTGGAGTTGGGGACAGCTTTCACCCCTCCACTTT.

V and J are TRBV9 and TRBJ1-1; D remains unclear. The CDR3 is 14 residues long. Deletions cut 0 bases from V and 0 bases from J, with 6 bases between. Per the germline V gene, CDR1 is SGDLS and CDR2 is YYNGEE. The DNA of the CDR3 is TGTGCCAGCAGCGTAGGACACCTGAACACTGAAGCTTTCTTT. As protein: CASSVGHLNTEAFF.

Ten or more counts support this clonotype. The chain combines TRBV12-3 or TRBV12-4 with TRBJ1-3, with D unresolved. The V end lost 7 bases, the J end lost 3 bases, and 13 bases lay between the germline ends. The CDR3 spans 14 residues. The CDR3: CASTIFQNGNTIYF. CDR3 DNA: TGTGCCAGCACCATATTCCAGAATGGAAACACCATATATTTT.

This clonotype was observed many times. The V call is TRBV6-4, the J call TRBJ1-1; D not certain. Germline assignment: CDR1 MRHNA and CDR2 SNTAGT. Trimming stripped 0 bases from V and 7 bases from J, with 9 bases between. This CDR3 region has 13 residues. CDR3 region: CASSDSVGNEAFF. Here the CDR3 DNA reads TGTGCCAGCAGTGACTCCGTCGGTAATGAAGCTTTCTTT.

Many counts were recorded for this clonotype. This sequence joins TRBV7-9 and TRBJ2-7; possibly TRBD1 for D (7 bases). Looked up from germline, CDR1 is SEHNR and CDR2 is FQNEAQ (reference sequence). This CDR3 is 15 amino acids long. Trimming left V 8 bases short and J 3 bases short, with 20 bases between. The CDR3 bases are TGTGCCAGCCGATCAACGGGTCAGGGGGGCTACGAGCAGTACTTC. Its protein is CASRSTGQGGYEQYF.

Points on this clonotype: A much more abundant neighbour one base away suggests this may be a read error. The J gene is TRBJ1-1, the V gene TRBV6-4, with D possibly matching TRBD1 (5 bases). Per germline, CDR1 MRHNA and CDR2 SNTAGT. The CDR3 has 14 amino acids. The CDR3 DNA sequence: TGCGCCAGCTCCGATGGAGGGGCCAGCACTGAAGCTTTCTTT. The encoded protein is CASSDGGASTEAFF.

This clonotype has at least ten counts. J is TRBJ1-1 and V is TRBV2; the D is unclear. V was trimmed by 5 bases and J by 1 base, leaving 8 bases between them. Germline V gene lookup returns CDR1 SNHLY and CDR2 FYNNEI. The CDR3 loop spans 13 amino acids. The CDR3 loop is CASSSHGNTEAFF. CDR3 DNA sequence: TGTGCCAGCAGTTCCCACGGGAACACTGAAGCTTTCTTT.

Comments on this clonotype: One end of the junction is discordant with germline, which a read error may explain. This chain uses TRBV18 with TRBJ1-4, with 7 bases that match TRBD1. The CDR3 totals 15 residues. From germline, CDR1 is KGHSH and CDR2 LQKENI. CDR3 sequence reads: CASSLYGTDNGKLFF. The CDR3 coding sequence is TGTGCCAGCTCACTATACGGGACAGATAATGGAAAACTGTTTTTT.

This clonotype was seen ten or more times. The chain couples TRBV5-1 to TRBJ1-4; TRBD1 matches 8 bases. The germline CDR1 and CDR2 sequences are SGHRS and YFSETQ. This CDR3 comprises 16 residues. Trimming cost V 4 bases and J 0 bases; bases outside gene matches: 5. The chain's CDR3 is CASSTGQGATNEKLFF. Written as DNA, the CDR3 is TGCGCCAGCAGCACCGGACAGGGAGCAACTAATGAAAAACTGTTTTTT.

This clonotype was recorded a few times. The rearrangement links TRBV7-9 to TRBJ2-4; tentative D call: TRBD1 (6 bases). The CDR3 totals 16 residues. In germline, CDR1 is SEHNR, CDR2 FQNEAQ (reference sequence). Trimming removed 5 bases at V and 3 bases at J, with 17 bases between. The CDR3 nucleotides are TGTGCCAGCAGCCCTAAACAGGGAAAGGACAAAAACATTCAGTACTTC. Translated, it gives CASSPKQGKDKNIQYF.

This clonotype showed up many times. The chain has TRBV19 and TRBJ1-1; D is perhaps TRBD1 (5 bases). The CDR3 has 15 residues. The germline V gene encodes CDR1 LNHDA and CDR2 SQIVND (reference sequence). V lost 6 bases, J lost 6 bases, and 20 bases lay in between. This chain's CDR3 is CASSDPGPGSPEAFF. As DNA, the CDR3 is TGTGCCAGTAGCGATCCGGGACCAGGGTCCCCTGAAGCTTTCTTT.

This clonotype was found many times. This rearrangement joins TRBV7-6 to TRBJ2-1; D not certain. The CDR3 length is 14 residues. The V gene's germline CDR1 is SGHVS and CDR2 FNYEAQ. Trimming cost V 1 base and J 6 bases, with 10 bases left between them. CDR3 region: CASSLGETSNEQFF. The CDR3 coding sequence is TGTGCCAGCAGCTTAGGGGAAACCTCCAATGAGCAGTTCTTC.

This clonotype has only a few counts. This chain links TRBV20-1 with TRBJ2-1; a weak D match, TRBD2 (7 bases). CDR1 DFQATT and CDR2 SNEGSKA come from the germline V gene (reference sequence). V was clipped by 8 bases and J by 1 base, with 15 bases between them. The CDR3 is 14 amino acids. The CDR3 bases are TGCAGTACCCCCGCGGGGGCATCCTACAATGAGCAGTTCTTC. Translated, it gives CSTPAGASYNEQFF.

This clonotype was counted ten times or more. V is TRBV3-1 and J is TRBJ2-1; D gene unclear. From germline, CDR1 is LGHDT and CDR2 YNNKEL (reference sequence). The CDR3 extends over 13 amino acids. Trimming pared 3 bases from V and 9 bases from J, leaving 12 bases between. The CDR3 here is CASSHFNSREQFF. The CDR3 bases are TGTGCCAGCAGCCATTTCAATAGCCGTGAGCAGTTCTTC.

Comments on this clonotype: A much larger clone lies one base from this, so it may be a read error. This chain connects TRBV7-9 to TRBJ1-5; TRBD1 is a possible D gene (5 bases). This CDR3 is built from 14 residues. CDR1 is SEHNR, CDR2 FQNEAQ, per germline (reference sequence). The V gene lost 6 bases and the J gene lost 2 bases, with 11 bases spanning the gap. The CDR3 sequence is CASSFGAGNQPQHF. Here the CDR3 DNA reads TGTGCCAGCAGTTTTGGGGCTGGCAATCAGCCCCAGCATTTT. Full variable domain (outside the CDR3, taken from reference TRBV7-9 and TRBJ1-5): DTGVSQNPRHKITKRGQNVTFRCDPISEHNRLYWYRQTLGQGPEFLTYFQNEAQLEKSRLLSDRFSAERPKGSFSTLEIQRTEQGDSAMYLCASSFGAGNQPQHFGDGTRLSIL.

The sample holds many counts of this clonotype. The V and J genes are TRBV29-1 and TRBJ1-1; 8 bases fit TRBD1. Germline V CDR1 and CDR2: SQVTM, ANQGSEA. This CDR3 region has 13 residues. The V gene end was trimmed by 4 bases and the J gene end by 0 bases; junction bases not matched to a gene: 1. In DNA form, the CDR3 reads TGCAGCGTTGGACAGGGGTTGAACACTGAAGCTTTCTTT. Amino acid sequence: CSVGQGLNTEAFF.

This clonotype has a count of ten or more. The chain carries TRBV11-2 and TRBJ1-1; 8 nucleotides align to TRBD1. Germline CDR1 and CDR2: SGHAT and FQNNGV. J gave up 5 bases and V 1 base, and 9 bases lay outside the gene matches. The CDR3 length is 16 residues. CDR3 DNA sequence: TGTGCCAGCAGCTTAGGCCCGACAGGGGTAAGGACTGAAGCTTTCTTT. It translates to CASSLGPTGVRTEAFF. The whole variable domain, filled in from reference TRBV11-2 and TRBJ1-1, reads EAGVAQSPRYKIIEKRQSVAFWCNPISGHATLYWYQQILGQGPKLLIQFQNNGVVDDSQLPKDRFSAERLKGVDSTLKIQPAKLEDSAVYLCASSLGPTGVRTEAFFGQGTRLTVV.